This TCR beta chain was sequenced for a study of T cells in tuberculosis. Overall study: The T cells targeted glucose monomycolate, a mycobacterial lipid, via CD1B. Blood was taken before or within 7 days of anti-tuberculosis therapy.

The method was immunoSEQ multiplex PCR; TCRdb's version includes in-frame clones alone and lacks a portion of them. Among 25,000 to 35,000 clones, roughly nine tenths were seen once, and the ten largest hold approximately 6.8%. Germline CDR1 and CDR2: SGHDT and YYEEEE. Trimming took 2 bases from V and 0 from J, leaving 8 bases between them. The CDR3 loop spans 14 amino acids. Noted time point: new active TB diagnosis, blood taken before or within 7 days of starting treatment. Worth noting for this clone: Antigen: not known.

Study-wide findings and caveats: The TCR-beta difference was not significant; alpha differences partly reflected length. GEM motif frequencies gave 55% to 75% accuracy; the GMM repertoire gave roughly 90%.

The sequencing used PBMCs, collected at tuberculosis diagnosis. The receptor's source is an adult with tuberculosis. Some clones in this sample may be carry-over from other donors' samples. This chain uses TRBV5-6 with TRBJ1-2; no definite D call. CDR3 in DNA: TGTGCCAGCAGCTTCGGGAGGGCTAACTATGGCTACACCTTC. Amino acids: CASSFGRANYGYTF. The variable domain in full, completed from reference TRBV5-6 and TRBJ1-2, reads DAGVTQSPTHLIKTRGQQVTLRCSPKSGHDTVSWYQQALGQGPQFIFQYYEEEERQRGNFPDRFSGHQFPNYSSELNVNALLLGDSALYLCASSFGRANYGYTFGSGTRLTVV.